The entry below gives a single T cell receptor beta chain sequence along with its context. The data were taken from a study of blood T cell repertoires in COVID-19. Study as a whole: From the United States, Italy and Spain came samples of acute and convalescent COVID-19. T cells, B-cell-depleted T cells, or PBMCs supplied cDNA or gDNA.

Authors' methods: Reference gene primer amplification yielded estimated nucleated cell counts. Repertoires were generated with immunoSEQ multiplex PCR, while TCRdb's copy carries only in-frame clones and drops some. D and trimming come from the DNA, and the V and J calls and clone size come from that table. This sample yields 70,000 or so clones, of which 75% to 90% are seen a single time; about 0.6% belongs to the top ten. The source material was peripheral blood. The sequence was collected from a man in his 60s with acute or convalescent COVID-19.

CDR3 amino acids: CASSLDLAPGGTEQFF. CDR3 DNA: TGTGCCAGCAGCTTAGATTTGGCCCCTGGCGGGACTGAGCAGTTCTTC. The chain has TRBV11-3 and TRBJ2-1, with D tentatively TRBD2 (6 bases). V was pared by 0 bases and J by 9 bases, with 18 bases between. The CDR3 covers 16 residues. The V gene's germline CDR1 is SGHNT and CDR2 YENEEA.